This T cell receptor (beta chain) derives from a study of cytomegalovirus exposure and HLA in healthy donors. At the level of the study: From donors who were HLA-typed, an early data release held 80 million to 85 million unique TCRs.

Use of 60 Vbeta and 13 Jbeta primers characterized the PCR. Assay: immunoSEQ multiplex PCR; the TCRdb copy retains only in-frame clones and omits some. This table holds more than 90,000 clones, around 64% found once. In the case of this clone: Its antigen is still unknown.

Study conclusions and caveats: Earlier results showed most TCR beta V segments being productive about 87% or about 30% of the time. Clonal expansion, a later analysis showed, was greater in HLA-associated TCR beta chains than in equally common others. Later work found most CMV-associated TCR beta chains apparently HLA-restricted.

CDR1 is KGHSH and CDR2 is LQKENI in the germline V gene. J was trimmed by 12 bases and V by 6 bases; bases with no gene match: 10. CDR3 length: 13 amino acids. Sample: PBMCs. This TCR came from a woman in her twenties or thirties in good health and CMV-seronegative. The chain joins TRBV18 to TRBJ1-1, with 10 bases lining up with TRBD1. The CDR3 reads CASSRGTGEGTFF. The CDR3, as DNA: TGTGCCAGCTCCCGAGGGACAGGGGAGGGAACTTTCTTT.